This is a list of T cell receptor beta chains from one sample in a study of long-term antiretroviral therapy in people with HIV. Sequencing was performed with immunoSEQ multiplex PCR; in TCRdb, only in-frame clones are kept and a portion is missing. The sample lists tens of thousands of clones; about 85% were seen once. The specimen comprised unsorted PBMCs, sampled roughly 2.9 years before starting antiretroviral therapy. All receptors come from a woman aged 30 to 39 with HIV. The CDR3 runs from the conserved cysteine through the conserved F or W. D genes are given only for firm matches. Clone size is not always given. Where it is, it says once, few, many or a class for expanded clones.

D gene: NA; V gene: TRBV28; J gene: TRBJ2-7; clone size: NA; CDR3 DNA: TGTGCCAGCAGTCGGGGGGACAAGACCTACGAGCAGTACTTC; CDR3 protein: CASSRGDKTYEQYF
D gene: TRBD2; V gene: TRBV30; J gene: TRBJ2-5; clone size: NA; CDR3 DNA: TGTGCCTGGAGTGTGGGAGGGAGGGAGACCCAGTACTTC; CDR3 protein: CAWSVGGRETQYF
D gene: TRBD1; V gene: TRBV19; J gene: TRBJ1-5; clone size: NA; CDR3 DNA: TGTGCCAGTAGGGGACAGATTAGCAATCAGCCCCAGCATTTT; CDR3 protein: CASRGQISNQPQHF
D gene: TRBD1; V gene: TRBV12-5; J gene: TRBJ1-3; clone size: few; CDR3 DNA: TGTGCTAGTGTCCTCACAGGGGCTGGAAACACCATATATTTT; CDR3 protein: CASVLTGAGNTIYF
D gene: TRBD2; V gene: TRBV5-1; J gene: TRBJ2-1; clone size: NA; CDR3 DNA: TGCGCCAGCAGCCCGGGGGGAGGAGACTGGTTAGGAATCAATGAGCAGTTCTTC; CDR3 protein: CASSPGGGDWLGINEQFF
D gene: TRBD2; V gene: TRBV27; J gene: TRBJ2-1; clone size: NA; CDR3 DNA: TGTGCCAGCATGGGTAGCGGGGGGGCGATATACAATGAGCAGTTCTTC; CDR3 protein: CASMGSGGAIYNEQFF
D gene: NA; V gene: TRBV12-5; J gene: TRBJ2-2; clone size: NA; CDR3 DNA: TGTGCTAGTGGTTTGGCCATGGGACGGACCGGGGAGCTGTTTTTT; CDR3 protein: CASGLAMGRTGELFF
D gene: NA; V gene: TRBV6-1; J gene: TRBJ2-3; clone size: NA; CDR3 DNA: TGTGCCAGCAGTGAAGGCAGGGCCACAGATACGCAGTATTTT; CDR3 protein: CASSEGRATDTQYF
D gene: NA; V gene: TRBV5-1; J gene: TRBJ2-3; clone size: NA; CDR3 DNA: TGCGCCAGCAGCTTGGCCGGGACACCCTACGATACGCAGTATTTT; CDR3 protein: CASSLAGTPYDTQYF
D gene: TRBD1; V gene: TRBV29-1; J gene: TRBJ1-2; clone size: NA; CDR3 DNA: TGCAGCGTTCCGGGACAGGGGGCGCGATGGAGTTATGGCTACACCTTC; CDR3 protein: CSVPGQGARWSYGYTF
D gene: NA; V gene: TRBV19; J gene: TRBJ1-2; clone size: NA; CDR3 DNA: TGTGCCAGTAGTATTTTGACGGCGCCCGGGGGCTACACCTTC; CDR3 protein: CASSILTAPGGYTF
D gene: NA; V gene: TRBV6-5; J gene: TRBJ1-2; clone size: NA; CDR3 DNA: TGTGCCAGCAGCTCCGCGGGCTACTATGGCTACACCTTC; CDR3 protein: CASSSAGYYGYTF
D gene: NA; V gene: TRBV6-1; J gene: TRBJ2-5; clone size: NA; CDR3 DNA: TGTGCCAGCGCGACAAAGAGGGAGACCCAGTACTTC; CDR3 protein: CASATKRETQYF
D gene: TRBD1; V gene: TRBV30; J gene: TRBJ1-5; clone size: NA; CDR3 DNA: TGTGCCTGGAGTGCCCAGGGACAGGGGCATCATCAGCCCCAGCATTTT; CDR3 protein: CAWSAQGQGHHQPQHF
D gene: NA; V gene: TRBV27; J gene: TRBJ2-2; clone size: NA; CDR3 DNA: TGTGCCAGCAGTCCGGGGTATTTCGGGGAGCTGTTTTTT; CDR3 protein: CASSPGYFGELFF
D gene: NA; V gene: TRBV30; J gene: TRBJ2-7; clone size: NA; CDR3 DNA: TGTGCCTGGAGTGTATTCGGCAACTCCTACGAGCAGTACTTC; CDR3 protein: CAWSVFGNSYEQYF
D gene: NA; V gene: TRBV2; J gene: TRBJ1-6; clone size: NA; CDR3 DNA: TGTGCCAGCAGCGAGGGACGGAGCGTCTATAATTCACCCCTCCACTTT; CDR3 protein: CASSEGRSVYNSPLHF
D gene: TRBD2; V gene: TRBV5-1; J gene: TRBJ2-5; clone size: NA; CDR3 DNA: TGCGCCAGCAGCTTGGGAACACTAGCGGGGGGGGTCCAAGAGACCCAGTACTTC; CDR3 protein: CASSLGTLAGGVQETQYF
D gene: NA; V gene: TRBV18; J gene: TRBJ1-4; clone size: NA; CDR3 DNA: TGTGCCAGCTCACCGAGGATTAATGAAAAACTGTTTTTT; CDR3 protein: CASSPRINEKLFF
D gene: TRBD1; V gene: TRBV28; J gene: TRBJ1-5; clone size: NA; CDR3 DNA: TGTGCCAGCAGTTCCGACCGGGACAGGGTCGATCAGCCCCAGCATTTT; CDR3 protein: CASSSDRDRVDQPQHF
D gene: TRBD2; V gene: TRBV13; J gene: TRBJ2-3; clone size: once; CDR3 DNA: TGTGCCAGCAGCTTAGGTGTAGCGGGGTACACAGATACGCAGTATTTT; CDR3 protein: CASSLGVAGYTDTQYF
D gene: NA; V gene: TRBV4-2; J gene: TRBJ2-1; clone size: NA; CDR3 DNA: TGTGCCAGCAGCCAAGATTCTAGCTCGAGCTCCTACAATGAGCAGTTCTTC; CDR3 protein: CASSQDSSSSSYNEQFF
D gene: TRBD1; V gene: TRBV5-1; J gene: TRBJ2-3; clone size: NA; CDR3 DNA: TGCGCCAGCAGGGACAGGGTCGGTGGTACAGATACGCAGTATTTT; CDR3 protein: CASRDRVGGTDTQYF
D gene: TRBD1; V gene: TRBV19; J gene: TRBJ2-3; clone size: NA; CDR3 DNA: TGTGCCACCCGGAACAGGGGTGGACCAGATACGCAGTATTTT; CDR3 protein: CATRNRGGPDTQYF
D gene: NA; V gene: TRBV30; J gene: TRBJ1-5; clone size: NA; CDR3 DNA: TGTGCCTGGAGTAACCACAGGGACAATCAGCCCCAGCATTTT; CDR3 protein: CAWSNHRDNQPQHF
D gene: NA; V gene: TRBV29-1; J gene: TRBJ1-5; clone size: NA; CDR3 DNA: TGCAGCGTTGTCACGGGGGGCCTCAATCAGCCCCAGCATTTT; CDR3 protein: CSVVTGGLNQPQHF
D gene: NA; V gene: TRBV18; J gene: TRBJ2-5; clone size: NA; CDR3 DNA: TGTGCCAGCTCACCACCGGTAGGGGGACAAGAGACCCAGTACTTC; CDR3 protein: CASSPPVGGQETQYF
D gene: NA; V gene: TRBV5-5; J gene: TRBJ1-5; clone size: once; CDR3 DNA: TGTGCCAGCAGCTTGCGGCCCTCGACATATAGCAATCAGCCCCAGCATTTT; CDR3 protein: CASSLRPSTYSNQPQHF
D gene: TRBD2; V gene: TRBV15; J gene: TRBJ2-5; clone size: NA; CDR3 DNA: TGTGCCACCAGCAGACATGGACTAGCTCAGGAGCAGACCCAGTACTTC; CDR3 protein: CATSRHGLAQEQTQYF
D gene: NA; V gene: TRBV7-2; J gene: TRBJ2-1; clone size: NA; CDR3 DNA: TGTGCCAGCAGCTTAGGGACCGGGCCCCCCTACAATGAGCAGTTCTTC; CDR3 protein: CASSLGTGPPYNEQFF
D gene: TRBD2; V gene: TRBV4-1; J gene: TRBJ2-1; clone size: NA; CDR3 DNA: TGCGCCAGCAGCCATTCCGGGACTACCAACAATGAGCAGTTCTTC; CDR3 protein: CASSHSGTTNNEQFF
D gene: NA; V gene: TRBV9; J gene: TRBJ2-3; clone size: NA; CDR3 DNA: TGTGCCAGCAGCGTAGGGGGGTCCCGCACAGATACGCAGTATTTT; CDR3 protein: CASSVGGSRTDTQYF
D gene: TRBD1; V gene: TRBV27; J gene: TRBJ2-2; clone size: NA; CDR3 DNA: TGTGCCAGCAGTTTGACACCGGGACAGTCGAACACCGGGGAGCTGTTTTTT; CDR3 protein: CASSLTPGQSNTGELFF
D gene: NA; V gene: TRBV14; J gene: TRBJ1-1; clone size: NA; CDR3 DNA: TGTGCCAGCAGCCAAGACGGTTTCAGTCCTGGGTTGAACACTGAAGCTTTCTTT; CDR3 protein: CASSQDGFSPGLNTEAFF
D gene: NA; V gene: TRBV7-6; J gene: TRBJ2-1; clone size: NA; CDR3 DNA: TGTGCCAGCAGCTTAGCGCTGGAGGGTGAGCAGTTCTTC; CDR3 protein: CASSLALEGEQFF
D gene: NA; V gene: TRBV7-9; J gene: TRBJ1-1; clone size: medium-sized; CDR3 DNA: TGTGCCAGCAGCGGGGGGACGGGAATGAACACTGAAGCTTTCTTT; CDR3 protein: CASSGGTGMNTEAFF
D gene: TRBD2; V gene: TRBV11-2; J gene: TRBJ2-1; clone size: once; CDR3 DNA: TGTGCCAGCAGCTCACTAGCGGGGGGGGTCTACAATGAGCAGTTCTTC; CDR3 protein: CASSSLAGGVYNEQFF
D gene: NA; V gene: TRBV7-9; J gene: TRBJ2-3; clone size: NA; CDR3 DNA: TGTGCCAGCAGCACGCCGGGATCTAGCACAGATACGCAGTATTTT; CDR3 protein: CASSTPGSSTDTQYF
D gene: NA; V gene: TRBV7-9; J gene: TRBJ1-3; clone size: NA; CDR3 DNA: TGTGCCAGCAGCTTTATCTACGGGGGAGGAGGAAACACCATATATTTT; CDR3 protein: CASSFIYGGGGNTIYF